This T cell receptor beta chain was observed in a study of shared clonotypes between healthy human individuals (TCRdb year 2020). As for the study more broadly: The cohort comprised a couple of women and a few men aged 18 to 49 years. Per donor, leukapheresis produced somewhere between about 0.9 and 9 billion PBMCs. Per donor, three plates each were used for CD4 naive and CD4 memory, two for CD8 naive, and one for CD8 memory. To estimate repertoire size and how much clonotypes are shared between individuals, the study performed deep sequencing of blood TCR repertoires from about 5 healthy adults. Different laboratories and diverse techniques were used to prepare libraries and sequence TCR repertoires, to increase sequencing depth and limit assay-specific biases.

Using the deep immunoSEQ assay, multiplex PCR amplified TCR CDR3 regions from genomic DNA. Extracted genomic DNA from each cell subset was spread evenly across all wells of several immunoSEQ 96-well plates, with each plate serving as a replicate. Each replicate PCR for sorted subsets received 200 ng genomic DNA, equal to about 29,000 T cell genomes. Purified libraries were quantified with a Qubit 3.0 fluorometer, sized on a Bioanalyzer 2100, and re-quantified with the KAPA Library Quantification kit. Each immunoSEQ 96-well plate was sequenced on its own single-read 150-cycle Illumina NextSeq 550 flow cell. Concerning the study's data processing: The immunoSEQ output contained only junctional sequences without quality scores, so filtering could not match that applied to full-length reads. To assign V/J genes and CDR3, sequences were annotated against IMGT germline references using PyIR, a Python wrapper for IgBLAST v1.9. Reads with weak V/J assignments (E-value above 1e-6), missing CDR3, stop codons, out-of-frame junctions, or ambiguous translated residues were removed. V3J clonotypes were defined as sequences sharing the same inferred V gene, J gene, and CDR3 amino acid sequence. The percentage overlap between two repertoires was calculated by dividing the number of shared unique clonotypes by the size of the smaller repertoire. Richness of each repertoire was evaluated using RTK rarefaction, the Chao1 estimator, and Recon v2.1 estimates of unobserved clonotypes. OLGA was used to compute generation probabilities for all TCRbeta clonotypes that the gDNA method yielded from a few donors. The table was pulled from immuneACCESS by TCRdb, which kept in-frame rearrangements only. Such tables lose some clones; where checked, under half of the loss comes from unresolved V genes, and the rest has no known cause. V, J and clone size are those of that table, while D and trimming were read from the DNA. Within this sample are some 550,000 clones, with 95% to 98% of them counted one time only. The top ten clonotypes cover less than 0.065% of the sample.

What the work shows at the level of the full study, not this receptor alone: Compared with non-shared clonotypes, clonotypes shared by all four sorted-subset donors had higher generation probabilities. Rarefaction of sorted-subset datasets indicated incomplete sequencing despite the large sequencing depth. Sharing across a handful of donors was observed for about 5% of naive CD4, about 3.2% of naive CD8, over 2% of memory CD4, and around 0.4% of memory CD8 clonotypes. The genetic and exposure-history diversity represented was limited by the small number of donors. Pairwise subsampling indicated that sequencing depth was expected to affect the degree of clonotype sharing among donors. Sampling was restricted to blood, and TCR repertoires in tissue are likely to differ from TCR repertoires in blood. Larger estimated clonotype richness was generally found for naive subsets than for memory subsets.

The donors were healthy, HIV-negative adults with no recently reported acute infections or vaccinations. Every donor was a Caucasian adult residing in Nashville, Tennessee, USA. Magnetic negative selection was used to enrich CD4+ T cells, after which naive cells were positively selected on CD45RA and the negative fraction became the memory subset. Blood was obtained by leukapheresis, after which PBMCs were separated by Ficoll-Histopaque density gradient centrifugation and cryopreserved in liquid nitrogen vapor phase. Analytical flow cytometry was used to check the purity and quantity of each magnetically sorted T cell population. Genomic DNA was isolated from each sorted fraction and quantified by UV absorbance on a Nanodrop 2000c. Points on this clone: Its antigen remains undetermined. One base away there is no much larger clone; base qualities are not given.

From its cysteine to its phenylalanine, the CDR3 spans 16 amino acids. Only CDR3 DNA is held: 48 bases, read in frame from base 1. V is clipped by 4 bases and J by 0 bases, and the sequence between their germline boundaries is 13 bases long. As encoded in the germline V gene, CDR1 is SGHRS while CDR2 is YFSETQ. The V and J segments used are TRBV5-1 and TRBJ1-4, with the D gene uncertain. The sequence came from a woman aged 25 to 39 in good health. Sequencing input: naive CD4+ T cells sorted from blood. The cell subset or site tag for this specimen amounts to: CD45RA+ positively selected. The CDR3 reads CASSPPEGTTNEKLFF. The nucleotides read TGCGCCAGCAGCCCACCGGAGGGAACAACTAATGAAAAACTGTTTTTT.